This TCR beta chain is from a study of shared clonotypes between healthy human individuals. Study context: Per-donor plates numbered three CD4 naive, three CD4 memory, two CD8 naive and one CD8 memory.

This CDR3 spans 16 amino acids. V shed 4 bases, J shed 6 bases, and the junction held 9 bases outside the gene matches. Germline loops: CDR1 SGHTA, CDR2 FQGNSA. A remark on this clone: Its target is not known.

In the original workflow: ImmunoSEQ gave junction-only sequences without quality scores, so filtering differed. Sequencing was performed with immunoSEQ multiplex PCR; in TCRdb, only in-frame clones are kept and a portion is missing. The DNA was the basis for D and trimming; V, J and clone size are from that table. Of a few million clones in the sample, 85% to 95% were seen once. Findings and limits, study-wide: Clonotypes which were not shared had lower generation probabilities than clonotypes that all four donors shared.

The chain employs TRBV7-2 and TRBJ2-1; 10 bases fit TRBD1. The source is a man aged 18 to 35 in good health. Some clones in this sample may be carry-over from other donors' samples. Sample: naive CD4+ T cells from PBMCs. Subset given: CD45RA+ positively selected. This chain's CDR3 is CASSYRGTGVGNEQFF. The DNA of the CDR3 is TGTGCCAGCAGCTACCGAGGGACAGGGGTTGGCAATGAGCAGTTCTTC.